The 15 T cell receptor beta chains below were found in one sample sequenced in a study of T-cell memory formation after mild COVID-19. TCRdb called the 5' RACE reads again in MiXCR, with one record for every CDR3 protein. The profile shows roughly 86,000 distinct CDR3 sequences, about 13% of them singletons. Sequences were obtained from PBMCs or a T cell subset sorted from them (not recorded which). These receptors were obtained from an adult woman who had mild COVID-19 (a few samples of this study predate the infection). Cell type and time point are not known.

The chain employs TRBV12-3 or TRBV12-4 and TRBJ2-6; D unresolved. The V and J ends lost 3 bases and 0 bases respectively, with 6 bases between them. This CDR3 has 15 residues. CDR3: CASSFESSGANVLTF. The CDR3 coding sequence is TGTGCCAGCAGTTTTGAATCCTCTGGGGCCAACGTCCTGACTTTC.

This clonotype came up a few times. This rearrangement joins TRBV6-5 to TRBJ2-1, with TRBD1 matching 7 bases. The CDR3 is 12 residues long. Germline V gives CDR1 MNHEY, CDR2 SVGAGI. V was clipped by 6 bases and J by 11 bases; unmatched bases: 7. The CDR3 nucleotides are TGTGCCAGCAGCCGCGGACAGGTCCAGCAGTTCTTC. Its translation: CASSRGQVQQFF.

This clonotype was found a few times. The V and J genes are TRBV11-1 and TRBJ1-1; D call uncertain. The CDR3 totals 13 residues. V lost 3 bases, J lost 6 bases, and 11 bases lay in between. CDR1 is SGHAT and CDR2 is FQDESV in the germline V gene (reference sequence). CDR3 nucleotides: TGTGCCAGCAGCTTCTCGGGAGGGCCTGAAGCTTTCTTT. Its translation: CASSFSGGPEAFF.

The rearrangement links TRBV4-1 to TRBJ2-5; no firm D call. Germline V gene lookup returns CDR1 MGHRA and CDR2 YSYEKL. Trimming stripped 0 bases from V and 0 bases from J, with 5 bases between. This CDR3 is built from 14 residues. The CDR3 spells CASSQDIYQETQYF. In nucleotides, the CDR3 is TGCGCCAGCAGCCAAGACATTTACCAAGAGACCCAGTACTTC.

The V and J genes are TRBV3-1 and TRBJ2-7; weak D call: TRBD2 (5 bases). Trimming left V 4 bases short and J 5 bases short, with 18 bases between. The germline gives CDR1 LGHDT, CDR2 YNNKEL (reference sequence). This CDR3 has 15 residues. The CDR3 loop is CASSREGGWGDEQYF. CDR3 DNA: TGTGCCAGCAGCCGGGAAGGAGGTTGGGGTGACGAGCAGTACTTC.

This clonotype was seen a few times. The CDR3 sequence is CASSSTGENTEAFF. The CDR3 DNA sequence: TGTGCCAGCAGCTCCACAGGGGAGAACACTGAAGCTTTCTTT. The J gene is TRBJ1-1, the V gene TRBV13; 7 positions match TRBD1. V shed 4 bases and J 1 base; nucleotides not matched to a gene: 3. Germline V gene sequence: CDR1 PRHDT, CDR2 FYEKMQ (reference sequence). The CDR3 runs 14 residues.

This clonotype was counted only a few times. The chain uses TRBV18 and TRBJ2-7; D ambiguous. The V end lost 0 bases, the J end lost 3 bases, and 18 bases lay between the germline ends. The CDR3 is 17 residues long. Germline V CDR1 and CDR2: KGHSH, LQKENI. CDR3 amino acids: CASSPPPAGLNFYEQYF. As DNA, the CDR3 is TGTGCCAGCTCACCACCGCCGGCTGGTCTCAACTTCTACGAGCAGTACTTC.

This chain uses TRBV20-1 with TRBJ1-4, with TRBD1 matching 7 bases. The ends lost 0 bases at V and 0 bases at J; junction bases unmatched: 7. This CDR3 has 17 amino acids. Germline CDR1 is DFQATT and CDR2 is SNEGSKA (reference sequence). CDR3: CSAREDRADATNEKLFF. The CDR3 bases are TGCAGTGCTAGAGAAGACAGGGCCGATGCAACTAATGAAAAACTGTTTTTT.

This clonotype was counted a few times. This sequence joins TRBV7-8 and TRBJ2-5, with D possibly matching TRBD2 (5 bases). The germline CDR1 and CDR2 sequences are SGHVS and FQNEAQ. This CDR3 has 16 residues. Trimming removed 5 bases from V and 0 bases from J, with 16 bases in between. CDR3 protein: CASSAGGGLYQETQYF. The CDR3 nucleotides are TGTGCCAGCAGCGCCGGCGGTGGACTGTACCAAGAGACCCAGTACTTC. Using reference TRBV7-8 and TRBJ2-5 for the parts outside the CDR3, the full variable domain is GAGVSQSPRYKVAKRGQDVALRCDPISGHVSLFWYQQALGQGPEFLTYFQNEAQLDKSGLPSDRFFAERPEGSVSTLKIQRTQQEDSAVYLCASSAGGGLYQETQYFGPGTRLLVL.

As DNA, the CDR3 is TGTGCCAGCAGTGAACAGCGGGCCGGGCATCTTCATTCACCCCTCCACTTT. It is translated as CASSEQRAGHLHSPLHF. The V and J genes are TRBV25-1 and TRBJ1-6, with no clear D. Trimming pared 2 bases from V and 8 bases from J, leaving 19 bases between. Germline CDR1 MGHDK, CDR2 SYGVNS. This CDR3 contains 17 residues.

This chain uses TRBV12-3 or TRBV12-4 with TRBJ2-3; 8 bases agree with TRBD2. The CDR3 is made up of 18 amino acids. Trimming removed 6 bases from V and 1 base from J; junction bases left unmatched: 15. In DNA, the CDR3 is TGTGCCAGCAGCCCCAAACGGGGGGGCCTGGCCCGCACAGATACGCAGTATTTT. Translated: CASSPKRGGLARTDTQYF.

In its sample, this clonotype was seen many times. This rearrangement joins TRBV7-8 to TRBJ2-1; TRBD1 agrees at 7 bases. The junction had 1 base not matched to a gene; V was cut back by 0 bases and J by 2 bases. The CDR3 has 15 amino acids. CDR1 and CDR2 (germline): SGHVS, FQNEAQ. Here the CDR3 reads CASSLAQGTYNEQFF. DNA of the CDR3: TGTGCCAGCAGCTTAGCACAGGGGACCTACAATGAGCAGTTCTTC. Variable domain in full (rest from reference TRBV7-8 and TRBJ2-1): GAGVSQSPRYKVAKRGQDVALRCDPISGHVSLFWYQQALGQGPEFLTYFQNEAQLDKSGLPSDRFFAERPEGSVSTLKIQRTQQEDSAVYLCASSLAQGTYNEQFFGPGTRLTVL.

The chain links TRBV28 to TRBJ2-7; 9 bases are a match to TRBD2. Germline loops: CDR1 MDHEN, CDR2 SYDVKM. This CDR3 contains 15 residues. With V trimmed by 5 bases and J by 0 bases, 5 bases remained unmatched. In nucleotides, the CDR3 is TGTGCCAGCAGTGCGAGCGGGAGGACCTCCTACGAGCAGTACTTC. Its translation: CASSASGRTSYEQYF.

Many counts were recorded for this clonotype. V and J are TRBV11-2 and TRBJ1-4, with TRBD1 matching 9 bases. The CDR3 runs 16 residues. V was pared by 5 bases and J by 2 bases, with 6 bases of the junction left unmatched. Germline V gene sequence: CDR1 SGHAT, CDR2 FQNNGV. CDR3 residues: CASSEGTGGTNEKLFF. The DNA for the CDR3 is TGTGCCAGCAGCGAGGGCACAGGGGGCACTAATGAAAAACTGTTTTTT.

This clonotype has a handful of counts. As DNA, the CDR3 is TGTGCCAGCAGCCTCGCGGTCTACGAGCAGTACTTC. It translates to CASSLAVYEQYF. The chain joins TRBV7-9 to TRBJ2-7, with D unresolved. CDR1 and CDR2 from the germline V gene are SEHNR and FQNEAQ (reference sequence). The CDR3 is made up of 12 amino acids. Trimming took off 5 bases at V and 3 bases at J, with 8 bases between the two ends. Based on the CDR3 plus reference TRBV7-9 and TRBJ2-7, the full variable domain is DTGVSQNPRHKITKRGQNVTFRCDPISEHNRLYWYRQTLGQGPEFLTYFQNEAQLEKSRLLSDRFSAERPKGSFSTLEIQRTEQGDSAMYLCASSLAVYEQYFGPGTRLTVT.